The text below deals with one TCR beta chain. Its antigen is currently unknown. The CDR3 contains 14 residues. V was clipped by 0 bases and J by 5 bases, with 9 bases between them. Germline CDR1 SGHRS, CDR2 YFSETQ. TCRdb re-derived calls from the reads in MiXCR, one entry per CDR3 protein. The sample has hundreds of thousands of distinct CDR3 sequences, under 40% seen once; the top ten hold about 2.8%. This sample is drawn from a study of T cell repertoires in cytomegalovirus infection. About the research overall: Matching HLA type and CMV infection were both indicated by public TCR beta signatures.

Findings and limits, study-wide: CMV carriers having the relevant HLA were flagged by cumulative public TCR beta family frequency. Clonotypes of TCR beta that were HLA-C-restricted and CMV-specific dominated the ex vivo response.

The TCR sequence derives from a human donor in good health (CMV status not recorded). Some clones in this sample may be carry-over from other donors' samples. The chain employs TRBV5-1 and TRBJ1-5; tentatively, D is TRBD1 (6 bases). The sample was PBMCs. Here the CDR3 reads CASSLVQGDQPQHF. For the CDR3, the DNA is TGCGCCAGCAGCTTGGTACAGGGCGATCAGCCCCAGCATTTT.